These T cell receptor beta chains were read from a single sample in a study of blood T cell repertoires in COVID-19. Here immunoSEQ multiplex PCR was the method, and the copy in TCRdb shows in-frame clones only, minus some. The profile shows hundreds of thousands of clones, about 90% of them singletons. Sequencing was carried out using PBMCs or T cells enriched from blood (not recorded which). These receptor sequences come from a woman between 18 and 29 years old who had recovered from COVID-19. Each CDR3 is given with its conserved first and last residue. D genes are given only for firm matches. Rows may omit the clone size; those that give it use once, few, many or a size class.

v_call	j_call	d_call	clone_size	cdr3_aa	cdr3_nt
TRBV28	TRBJ1-2	TRBD1	NA	CASSLWGQKVSIYGYTF	TGTGCCAGCAGTTTATGGGGACAGAAAGTGTCCATTTATGGCTACACCTTC
TRBV6-1	TRBJ1-2	TRBD1	NA	CASSEEAGGYGYTF	TGTGCCAGCAGTGAAGAGGCAGGGGGCTATGGCTACACCTTC
TRBV5-4	TRBJ1-3	TRBD1	NA	CASSPGTGRSGNTIYF	TGTGCCAGCAGCCCCGGGACAGGGAGGTCTGGAAACACCATATATTTT
TRBV6-5	TRBJ1-4	NA	NA	CASSPRQADEKLFF	TGTGCCAGCAGTCCTAGACAGGCAGATGAAAAACTGTTTTTT
TRBV27	TRBJ2-3	TRBD2	NA	CATSGGGGTDTQYF	TGTGCCACCTCGGGCGGGGGGGGAACAGATACGCAGTATTTT
TRBV4-1	TRBJ2-7	TRBD1	NA	CASSQVFSRTGVSYEQYF	TGCGCCAGCAGCCAAGTTTTTAGCCGGACAGGGGTATCCTACGAGCAGTACTTC
TRBV2	TRBJ2-5	NA	NA	CASDRESVETQYF	TGTGCCAGCGATCGGGAGTCCGTAGAGACCCAGTACTTC
TRBV2	TRBJ1-6	TRBD1	NA	CAAKGYRGDSPLHF	TGTGCCGCAAAGGGATACAGGGGGGATTCACCCCTCCACTTT
TRBV6-2/TRBV6-3	TRBJ1-2	TRBD1	NA	CASSYAVGGGTRDGYTF	TGTGCCAGCAGTTATGCGGTAGGGGGCGGAACCCGGGATGGCTACACCTTC
TRBV6-5	TRBJ1-2	NA	NA	CASSRGGAPYGYTF	TGTGCCAGCAGTAGGGGTGGGGCCCCCTATGGCTACACCTTC
TRBV9	TRBJ1-1	NA	NA	CASSPHIGGVSTEAFF	TGTGCCAGCAGCCCGCACATTGGAGGGGTTAGCACTGAAGCTTTCTTT
TRBV9	TRBJ1-1	NA	NA	CASSVQSNTEAFF	TGTGCCAGCAGCGTCCAGTCGAACACTGAAGCTTTCTTT
TRBV6-5	TRBJ1-4	NA	NA	CASSYRGGIGKLFF	TGTGCCAGCAGTTACAGGGGTGGCATCGGAAAACTGTTTTTT
TRBV5-4	TRBJ2-2	NA	NA	CASSLNPIEANTGELFF	TGTGCCAGCAGCCTAAACCCCATAGAAGCGAACACCGGGGAGCTGTTTTTT
TRBV12-3/TRBV12-4	TRBJ1-6	NA	NA	CASSPRGGSPLHF	TGTGCCAGCAGTCCCCGAGGGGGATCACCCCTCCACTTT
TRBV7-7	TRBJ2-3	NA	NA	CASSLRLGGPPDTQYF	TGTGCTAGCAGCTTACGACTGGGGGGGCCCCCAGATACGCAGTATTTT
TRBV5-4	TRBJ2-5	NA	NA	CASSLASLAQETQYF	TGTGCCAGCAGCTTGGCCTCGTTAGCGCAAGAGACCCAGTACTTC
TRBV7-6	TRBJ2-2	NA	NA	CASSPKPTTTNTGELFF	TGTGCCAGCAGCCCAAAACCCACTACGACGAACACCGGGGAGCTGTTTTTT
TRBV6-1	TRBJ1-4	NA	NA	CASSEVAGSLTTNEKLFF	TGTGCCAGCAGTGAAGTCGCGGGTTCGCTAACAACTAATGAAAAACTGTTTTTT
TRBV19	TRBJ2-7	NA	NA	CASSQGTLDEQYF	TGTGCCAGTAGCCAAGGGACATTAGACGAGCAGTACTTC
TRBV28	TRBJ2-7	TRBD2	NA	CASSVVGGRAPYEQYF	TGTGCCAGCAGTGTCGTAGGCGGGAGGGCCCCCTACGAGCAGTACTTC
TRBV12-3/TRBV12-4	TRBJ1-1	NA	NA	CASRPGEITEAFF	TGTGCCAGCAGACCGGGAGAGATAACTGAAGCTTTCTTT
TRBV19	TRBJ2-1	NA	NA	CASSIVGVGQFF	TGTGCCAGTAGTATAGTCGGGGTGGGGCAGTTCTTC
TRBV7-2	TRBJ2-7	TRBD2	NA	CASSLGLDSLEQYF	TGTGCCAGCAGTTTAGGACTAGACTCCCTCGAGCAGTACTTC
TRBV5-1	TRBJ1-1	NA	NA	CASSSRRKNTEAFF	TGCGCCAGCAGCTCACGGCGGAAGAACACTGAAGCTTTCTTT
TRBV11-3	TRBJ1-2	NA	NA	CASSQNRNDYGYTF	TGTGCCAGCAGCCAAAACAGGAACGACTATGGCTACACCTTC
TRBV6-5	TRBJ2-1	TRBD1	once	CASRYRRDRDNEQFF	TGTGCCAGCAGGTACCGCCGGGACAGGGACAATGAGCAGTTCTTC
TRBV5-1	TRBJ2-7	NA	NA	CASRMSAESYEQYF	TGCGCCAGCAGAATGAGCGCGGAGTCCTACGAGCAGTACTTC
TRBV11-3	TRBJ1-1	TRBD1	few	CASSLPRGQTAEAFF	TGTGCCAGCAGCCTCCCAAGGGGGCAAACTGCCGAAGCTTTCTTT
TRBV7-9	TRBJ2-3	NA	once	CASRPSGSSLTQYF	TGTGCCAGCAGGCCTAGTGGGTCTAGTTTGACGCAGTATTTT
TRBV9	TRBJ2-1	NA	NA	CASSVGAITWNEQFF	TGTGCCAGCAGCGTAGGAGCGATAACGTGGAATGAGCAGTTCTTC
TRBV10-3	TRBJ1-2	NA	NA	CAISDAGTNYGYTF	TGTGCCATCAGTGATGCCGGGACAAACTATGGCTACACCTTC
TRBV7-3	TRBJ1-6	TRBD1	NA	CASSGRTGASSPLHF	TGTGCCAGCAGCGGAAGGACAGGGGCGAGTTCACCCCTCCACTTT
TRBV30	TRBJ1-5	TRBD1	NA	CAWSEGGRNQPQHF	TGTGCCTGGAGTGAAGGGGGCAGGAATCAGCCCCAGCATTTT
TRBV27	TRBJ1-3	NA	NA	CASKIEGGSGNTIYF	TGTGCCAGCAAAATCGAAGGCGGGTCTGGAAACACCATATATTTT
TRBV9	TRBJ2-3	NA	NA	CASSVSDSGIPDTQYF	TGTGCCAGCAGCGTATCGGACAGTGGGATCCCAGATACGCAGTATTTT
TRBV5-4	TRBJ2-3	NA	NA	CASSAGFGGTDTQYF	TGTGCCAGCAGCGCAGGGTTTGGGGGCACAGATACGCAGTATTTT